One sample yielded the 27 T cell receptor beta chains listed below, sequenced in a study of Graves' ophthalmopathy and Graves' hyperthyroidism. TCR beta CDR3 regions were amplified from RNA transcripts. The library came from an HTBI-primed first-round RT-PCR and a second-round multiplex PCR. TCRdb fed the multiplex PCR reads into MiXCR, producing one record per CDR3 protein. The table has under 350,000 distinct CDR3 sequences, about 17% seen once. Material for sequencing was peripheral blood. All receptors derive from an adult man with Graves' ophthalmopathy.

This clonotype was picked up many times. The gene calls are TRBV11-2 and TRBJ2-3, with TRBD2 matching 9 bases. This CDR3 is built from 16 residues. The germline gives CDR1 SGHAT, CDR2 FQNNGV. Germline trimming cut 5 bases from V and 4 bases from J; bases unmatched to any gene: 10. CDR3 residues: CASSPLTGLAADTQYF. CDR3 DNA sequence: TGTGCCAGCAGCCCATTGACGGGACTAGCTGCAGATACGCAGTATTTT.

This clonotype was seen ten or more times. This rearrangement joins TRBV14 to TRBJ2-7; D remains ambiguous. This CDR3 has 13 residues. With 1 base removed from V and 5 bases from J, the gap between germline ends came to 9 bases. Germline-derived CDR1 and CDR2 are SGHDN and FVKESK. CDR3 region: CASSQVNSHEQYF. The DNA for the CDR3 is TGTGCCAGCAGCCAAGTTAATAGCCACGAGCAGTACTTC.

This clonotype was seen ten or more times. The V gene is TRBV24-1, the J gene TRBJ2-2; 12 bases align to TRBD2. This CDR3 region has 16 residues. Germline V CDR1 and CDR2: KGHDR, SFDVKD. Trimming took 10 bases from V and 5 from J; bases not matched to a gene: 10. The CDR3 DNA reads TGTGCCACAGGTCCTAGCGGGAGGGCCGGTACCGGGGAGCTGTTTTTT. Amino acid sequence: CATGPSGRAGTGELFF.

As concerns this clonotype: The junction shows a germline mismatch at one end, possibly a read error. This chain connects TRBV6-5 to TRBJ2-7; TRBD2 is a possible D gene (6 bases). The CDR3 loop spans 11 amino acids. CDR1 and CDR2 (germline): MNHEY, SVGAGI. CDR3 residues: CAISYTGEQSF. In DNA form, the CDR3 reads TGTGCCATCAGTTACACGGGGGAGCAGTCCTTC.

This chain connects TRBV7-2 to TRBJ2-7; 11 bases fit TRBD1. Germline V gene sequence: CDR1 SGHTA, CDR2 FQGNSA. Trimming took 4 bases from V and 4 from J; bases not matched to a gene: 6. The CDR3 consists of 15 residues. The CDR3 reads CASSYRTGGRYEQYF. The CDR3 DNA is TGTGCCAGCAGCTATCGGACAGGGGGCCGGTACGAGCAGTACTTC.

This clonotype came up many times. The chain employs TRBV18 and TRBJ2-5; 14 nucleotides line up with TRBD2. The CDR3 runs to 15 residues. V shed 3 bases, J shed 4 bases, and the junction held 1 base outside the gene matches. CDR1 KGHSH and CDR2 LQKENI come from the germline V gene. CDR3 sequence reads: CASSPGLAGAETQYF. For the CDR3, the DNA is TGTGCCAGCTCACCGGGACTAGCGGGGGCAGAGACCCAGTACTTC.

The table lists this clonotype with many counts. This chain links TRBV29-1 with TRBJ1-1; 7 bases fit TRBD1. V shed 8 bases and J 0 bases; nucleotides not matched to a gene: 6. Germline CDR1 SQVTM, CDR2 ANQGSEA. CDR3 size: 13 residues. The CDR3 bases are TGCAGCTTCCTAGGGGGCATGAACACTGAAGCTTTCTTT. It is translated as CSFLGGMNTEAFF.

The chain joins TRBV9 to TRBJ2-4, with 8 bases identical to TRBD1. V lost 0 bases to trimming and J lost 6 bases; unmatched junction nucleotides: 5. Germline CDR1 SGDLS, CDR2 YYNGEE. This CDR3 contains 15 residues. The DNA for the CDR3 is TGTGCCAGCAGCGTAGATGGCGGACAGGGAAACATTCAGTACTTC. Translated: CASSVDGGQGNIQYF.

This clonotype has at least ten counts. The chain has TRBV20-1 and TRBJ2-7, with 10 positions matching TRBD1. Per the germline V gene, CDR1 is DFQATT and CDR2 is SNEGSKA (reference sequence). The CDR3 sequence is 15 residues long. The V gene end was trimmed by 1 base and the J gene end by 6 bases; junction bases not matched to a gene: 9. CDR3 region: CSARAPDRGRGEQYF. CDR3 sequence (DNA): TGCAGTGCTAGAGCACCAGACAGGGGGCGAGGCGAGCAGTACTTC.

This clonotype was detected many times. The chain couples TRBV6-9 to TRBJ1-5; 12 bases line up with TRBD1. This CDR3 is built from 16 residues. After removal of 4 bases from V and 6 bases from J, the junction contained 7 bases not matched to a gene. The germline CDR1 and CDR2 sequences are MNHGY and SVAAGI. CDR3 loop: CASSWGDRGLGQPQHF. In DNA, the CDR3 is TGTGCCAGCAGTTGGGGGGACAGGGGGCTTGGTCAGCCCCAGCATTTT.

This clonotype was counted ten times or more. V usage is TRBV6-2 or TRBV6-3 and J usage is TRBJ2-7; D remains ambiguous. The CDR3 sequence is 12 residues long. Trimming stripped 2 bases from V and 4 bases from J, with 6 bases between. CDR1 MNHEY and CDR2 SVGEGT come from the germline V gene. CDR3 residues: CASSYSKYEQYF. The CDR3 DNA follows: TGTGCCAGCAGTTACAGCAAATACGAGCAGTACTTC.

This clonotype was counted ten times or more. V and J are TRBV6-1 and TRBJ1-1, with no clear D. The CDR3 consists of 16 residues. The V gene's germline CDR1 is MNHNS and CDR2 SASEGT. V was clipped by 6 bases and J by 0 bases, with 17 bases between them. CDR3 residues: CASRRGLRWMNTEAFF. In DNA, the CDR3 is TGTGCCAGCAGGCGGGGTCTGAGGTGGATGAACACTGAAGCTTTCTTT.

This clonotype showed up many times. This rearrangement joins TRBV7-8 to TRBJ2-5, with TRBD1 as a possible D gene (5 bases). There are 16 residues in the CDR3. V was cut by 3 bases and J by 4 bases, with 18 bases left in between. Germline CDR1 is SGHVS and CDR2 is FQNEAQ. CDR3 residues: CASSFVTPGLVETQYF. The CDR3 region has the DNA TGTGCCAGCAGCTTCGTAACCCCAGGGTTGGTAGAGACCCAGTACTTC. Supplemented by reference TRBV7-8 and TRBJ2-5, the full variable domain reads GAGVSQSPRYKVAKRGQDVALRCDPISGHVSLFWYQQALGQGPEFLTYFQNEAQLDKSGLPSDRFFAERPEGSVSTLKIQRTQQEDSAVYLCASSFVTPGLVETQYFGPGTRLLVL.

At least ten counts were recorded for this clonotype. DNA of the CDR3: TGTGCCAGCAGCCTAACCGGGACAGGGAGTGGCTACACCTTC. The encoded protein is CASSLTGTGSGYTF. The V gene is TRBV12-3 or TRBV12-4, the J gene TRBJ1-2; TRBD1 agrees at 9 bases. The CDR3 spans 14 residues. The V gene end was trimmed by 6 bases and the J gene end by 7 bases; junction bases not matched to a gene: 9.

Comment on this clonotype: Relative to the germline gene, one junction end is altered; a read error may explain this. This chain joins TRBV20-1 and TRBJ1-1; no definite D call. Germline V gene lookup returns CDR1 DFQATT and CDR2 SNEGSKA (reference sequence). The CDR3 runs 13 residues. The CDR3 protein is CSAGEVSFTEAFF. CDR3 nucleotide sequence: TGCAGTGCTGGAGAGGTGTCCTTCACTGAAGCTTTCTTT.

This clonotype showed up many times. The genes are TRBV5-1 and TRBJ2-4; D call uncertain. Trimming removed 4 bases at V and 4 bases at J, with 9 bases between. The CDR3 covers 13 residues. Germline values: CDR1 SGHRS, CDR2 YFSETQ. The CDR3 sequence: CASSPAQKNIQYF. CDR3 nucleotides: TGCGCCAGCAGCCCGGCACAAAAAAACATTCAGTACTTC.

This clonotype was seen repeatedly, ten times or more. The chain is built from TRBV28 and TRBJ1-5; unclear D gene. The germline gives CDR1 MDHEN, CDR2 SYDVKM. This CDR3 spans 12 amino acids. The V and J ends lost 3 bases and 6 bases respectively, with 6 bases between them. The CDR3 reads CASSFTSQPQHF. The CDR3 nucleotides read TGTGCCAGCAGTTTTACGAGTCAGCCCCAGCATTTT.

Concerning this clonotype itself: Relative to the germline gene, one junction end is altered; a read error may explain this. The chain recombines TRBV6-1 with TRBJ2-7; no clear D. CDR1 MNHNS and CDR2 SASEGT come from the germline V gene. The CDR3 loop spans 12 amino acids. This CDR3 is CARVPTSYEQSF. CDR3 nucleotide sequence: TGTGCCAGGGTCCCGACAAGTTACGAGCAGTCCTTC.

This clonotype occurred many times. The chain couples TRBV2 to TRBJ1-1; 7 bases agree with TRBD1. The trim removed 6 bases at V and 2 bases at J, leaving 6 bases unmatched. The CDR3 contains 14 residues. Germline CDR1 SNHLY, CDR2 FYNNEI. The CDR3: CASRDAGGNTEAFF. In DNA, the CDR3 is TGTGCCAGCAGGGACGCAGGGGGAAACACTGAAGCTTTCTTT.

With respect to this clonotype: This may come from a read error, since a much larger clone is one base off. This chain connects TRBV7-8 to TRBJ2-7; 9 nucleotides match TRBD1. The CDR3 contains 17 residues. The germline V gene encodes CDR1 SGHVS and CDR2 FQNEAQ. V dropped 7 bases and J dropped 2; count of bases not matched to a gene: 15. CDR3 coding DNA: TGTGCCAGCATCTCCCCCGCTACGGGACAGGGAACCTACGAGCAGTACTTC. It codes for CASISPATGQGTYEQYF.

In this sample, this clonotype turned up many times. This sequence joins TRBV12-3 or TRBV12-4 and TRBJ1-2; D gene ambiguous. The CDR3 has 16 residues. V was cut by 0 bases and J by 0 bases, with 11 bases left in between. The chain's CDR3 is CASSLALVATNYGYTF. The CDR3 nucleotides read TGTGCCAGCAGTTTAGCCCTTGTAGCAACTAACTATGGCTACACCTTC.

At least ten counts were recorded for this clonotype. The chain couples TRBV3-1 to TRBJ2-7; D remains unclear. CDR1 is LGHDT and CDR2 is YNNKEL in the germline V gene (reference sequence). The CDR3 loop spans 13 amino acids. Trimming left V 6 bases short and J 2 bases short, with 11 bases between. The CDR3: CASSPAGAYEQYF. CDR3 DNA sequence: TGTGCCAGCAGTCCCGCAGGAGCCTACGAGCAGTACTTC.

This clonotype was seen many times. The chain combines TRBV7-9 with TRBJ2-7; D possibly corresponds to TRBD1 (6 bases). V dropped 5 bases and J dropped 5 bases, with 10 bases sitting between them. Germline assignment: CDR1 SEHNR and CDR2 FQNEAQ (reference sequence). The CDR3 extends over 12 amino acids. CDR3 region: CASSATGHEQYF. The CDR3 DNA reads as TGTGCCAGCAGCGCGACAGGACACGAGCAGTACTTC.

This clonotype was counted at least ten times. This rearrangement joins TRBV12-3 or TRBV12-4 to TRBJ2-5; 7 nucleotides match TRBD1. V trimming: 6 bases; J trimming: 5 bases; junction bases outside the gene matches: 12. The CDR3 is 15 residues long. CDR3 loop: CASRTRTGGRETQYF. The CDR3 coding sequence is TGTGCCAGCAGGACACGGACAGGCGGTCGGGAGACCCAGTACTTC.

The sample holds many counts of this clonotype. V usage is TRBV5-1 and J usage is TRBJ2-7, with 7 bases identical to TRBD1. The CDR3 covers 13 residues. The germline gives CDR1 SGHRS, CDR2 YFSETQ. V was pared by 2 bases and J by 4 bases, with 3 bases of the junction left unmatched. The CDR3 here is CASSFRTGYEQYF. CDR3 nucleotide sequence: TGCGCCAGCAGCTTTCGGACAGGATACGAGCAGTACTTC. The entire variable domain, with the rest obtained from reference TRBV5-1 and TRBJ2-7, is as follows: KAGVTQTPRYLIKTRGQQVTLSCSPISGHRSVSWYQQTPGQGLQFLFEYFSETQRNKGNFPGRFSGRQFSNSRSEMNVSTLELGDSALYLCASSFRTGYEQYFGPGTRLTVT.

This clonotype has at least ten counts. The rearrangement uses TRBV10-3 and TRBJ1-2; a possible D gene is TRBD1 (6 bases). Trimming removed 3 bases at V and 4 bases at J, with 12 bases between. CDR1 is ENHRY, CDR2 SYGVKD, per germline. The CDR3 is 14 residues long. The CDR3 DNA is TGTGCCATCAGTGAAAATTCGGACAGCTATGGCTACACCTTC. Translated: CAISENSDSYGYTF.

This clonotype was counted ten times or more. The chain combines TRBV6-2 or TRBV6-3 with TRBJ2-5; tentative D call: TRBD2 (6 bases). This CDR3 comprises 13 residues. The V end lost 6 bases, the J end lost 1 base, and 9 bases lay between the germline ends. Germline V gene data show CDR1 as MNHEY and CDR2 as SVGEGT. CDR3 residues: CASRLALQETQYF. Written as DNA, the CDR3 is TGTGCCAGCAGGCTAGCGCTCCAAGAGACCCAGTACTTC.